This TCR beta chain was retrieved from a study of T cell repertoires in ileal Crohn's disease. Study context: All patients had surgery for stricturing (approximately 60%) or penetrating (around 39%) disease. The M6 sample came from neoterminal ileum during colonoscopy after surgery.

Sequencing was performed with immunoSEQ multiplex PCR; in TCRdb, only in-frame clones are kept and a portion is missing. The sample includes just over 3,000 clones, less than 90% of them seen just once. Time point denoted: neoterminal ileum biopsy at postoperative endoscopy, about 6 months after surgery. The CDR3 runs to 16 residues. The junction had 6 bases not matched to a gene; V was cut back by 0 bases and J by 3 bases. Germline assignment: CDR1 MNHNS and CDR2 SASEGT. V usage is TRBV6-1 and J usage is TRBJ2-5, with 8 bases matching TRBD1. This TCR came from an adult with Crohn's disease. Material: ileal tissue. CDR3 region: CASSEATGTGKETQYF. The CDR3 DNA follows: TGTGCCAGCAGTGAAGCAACCGGGACAGGAAAAGAGACCCAGTACTTC.